This T cell receptor (beta chain) was captured in a study of T cell responses to AZD1222 COVID-19 vaccine. Study-level background: Analyses pooled second doses at about 4 or about 12 weeks. Study findings and constraints: Vaccine-associated CD4 TCRs ranged over spike, dominating at 160-218 and 743-854. Nearly half of unique spike-specific TCRs reportedly avoided B.1.351 and B.1.1.7 mutated regions.

This CDR3 is 14 amino acids long. The germline V and J ends were trimmed by 0 bases and 3 bases, with 7 bases remaining between them. CDR1 is SGDLS, CDR2 YYNGEE, per germline. Here immunoSEQ multiplex PCR was the method, and the copy in TCRdb shows in-frame clones only, minus some. The table has around 94,000 clones, almost 85% seen once. For this clone: No antigen is known for it.

This chain uses TRBV9 with TRBJ1-3, with D hard to call. This sequence originates from an adult in good health. The sample was peripheral blood, taken on day 0 of AZD1222 vaccination. CDR3 DNA sequence: TGTGCCAGCAGCGTAGCCGGGGATGGAAACACCATATATTTT. This codes for CASSVAGDGNTIYF.